This TCR beta chain comes out of a study of PD-L1 blockade in urothelial cancer. For the study at large: Each blood sample yielded a median of roughly 140,000 T cells.

CDR1 and CDR2 (germline): SGHDT, YYEEEE. Germline trimming cut 5 bases from V and 11 bases from J; bases unmatched to any gene: 7. This CDR3 has 12 amino acids. The repertoire was sequenced with immunoSEQ multiplex PCR; TCRdb's copy has only in-frame clones and lacks some. The table includes 38,000 or so clones, over 80% detected once. Time point defined: pretreatment peripheral blood. This TCR derives from a man older than 75 with urothelial cancer. Sequences were derived from PBMCs, sampled around atezolizumab (anti-PD-L1) treatment. This chain uses TRBV5-6 with TRBJ1-1; TRBD1 aligns across 9 bases. The CDR3 sequence: CASRKQGAPAFF. CDR3 coding DNA: TGTGCCAGCAGAAAACAGGGGGCGCCGGCTTTCTTT.